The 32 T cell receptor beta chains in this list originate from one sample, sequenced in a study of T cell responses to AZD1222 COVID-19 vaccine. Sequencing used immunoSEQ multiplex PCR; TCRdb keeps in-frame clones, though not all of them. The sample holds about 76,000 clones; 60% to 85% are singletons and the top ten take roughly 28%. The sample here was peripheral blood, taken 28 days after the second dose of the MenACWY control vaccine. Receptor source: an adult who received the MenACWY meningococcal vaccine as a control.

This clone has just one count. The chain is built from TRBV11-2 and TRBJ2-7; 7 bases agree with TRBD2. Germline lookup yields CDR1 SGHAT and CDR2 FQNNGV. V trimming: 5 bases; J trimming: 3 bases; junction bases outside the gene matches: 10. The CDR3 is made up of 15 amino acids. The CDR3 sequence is CASSLPTGEGYEQYF. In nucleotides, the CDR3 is TGTGCCAGCAGCCTCCCCACCGGGGAGGGCTACGAGCAGTACTTC.

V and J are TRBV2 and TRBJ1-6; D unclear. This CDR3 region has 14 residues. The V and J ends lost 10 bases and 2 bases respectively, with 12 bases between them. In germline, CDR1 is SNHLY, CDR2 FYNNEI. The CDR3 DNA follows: TGTGCCACCGTAGAGAACCCCTATAATTCACCCCTCCACTTT. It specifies CATVENPYNSPLHF.

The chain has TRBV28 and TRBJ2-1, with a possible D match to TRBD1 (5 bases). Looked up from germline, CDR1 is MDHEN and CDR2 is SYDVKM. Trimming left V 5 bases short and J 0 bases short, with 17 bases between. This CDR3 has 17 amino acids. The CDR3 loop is CASSPEDTPSSYNEQFF. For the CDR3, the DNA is TGTGCCAGCAGTCCCGAGGACACCCCGAGCTCCTACAATGAGCAGTTCTTC.

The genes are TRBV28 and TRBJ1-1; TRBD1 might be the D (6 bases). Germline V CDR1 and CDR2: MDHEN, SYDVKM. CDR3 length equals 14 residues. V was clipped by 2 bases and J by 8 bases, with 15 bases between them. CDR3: CASSLDRFETEAFF. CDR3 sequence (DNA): TGTGCCAGCAGTTTAGACAGGTTCGAGACCGAAGCTTTCTTT.

CDR3 region: CATSRDVGVPEQFF. CDR3 nucleotides: TGTGCCACCAGCAGAGATGTCGGGGTTCCTGAGCAGTTCTTC. This chain joins TRBV15 and TRBJ2-1; possible D gene TRBD2, 5 bases. The V gene lost 0 bases and the J gene lost 9 bases, with 12 bases spanning the gap. Germline loops: CDR1 LNHNV, CDR2 YYDKDF (reference sequence). The CDR3 consists of 14 residues.

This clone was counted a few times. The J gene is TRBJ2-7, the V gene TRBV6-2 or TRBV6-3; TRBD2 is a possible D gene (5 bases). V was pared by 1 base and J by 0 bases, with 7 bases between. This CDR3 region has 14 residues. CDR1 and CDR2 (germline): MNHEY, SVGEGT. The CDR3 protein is CASSYLGASYEQYF. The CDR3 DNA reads TGTGCCAGCAGTTACTTGGGAGCCTCCTACGAGCAGTACTTC.

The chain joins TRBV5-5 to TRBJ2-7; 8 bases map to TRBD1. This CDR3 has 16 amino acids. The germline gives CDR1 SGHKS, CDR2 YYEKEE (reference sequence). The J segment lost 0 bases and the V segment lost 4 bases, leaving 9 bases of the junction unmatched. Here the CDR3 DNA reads TGTGCCAGCAGCGACGGACCAGGGGGCACCTCCTACGAGCAGTACTTC. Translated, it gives CASSDGPGGTSYEQYF. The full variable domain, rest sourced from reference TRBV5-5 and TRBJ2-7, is DAGVTQSPTHLIKTRGQQVTLRCSPISGHKSVSWYQQVLGQGPQFIFQYYEKEERGRGNFPDRFSARQFPNYSSELNVNALLLGDSALYLCASSDGPGGTSYEQYFGPGTRLTVT.

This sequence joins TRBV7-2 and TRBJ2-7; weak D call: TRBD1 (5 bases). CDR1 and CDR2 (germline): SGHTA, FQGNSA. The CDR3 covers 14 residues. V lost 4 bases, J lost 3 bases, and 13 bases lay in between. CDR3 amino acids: CASSSQSRVYEQYF. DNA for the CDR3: TGTGCCAGCAGCTCCCAAAGCAGGGTCTACGAGCAGTACTTC.

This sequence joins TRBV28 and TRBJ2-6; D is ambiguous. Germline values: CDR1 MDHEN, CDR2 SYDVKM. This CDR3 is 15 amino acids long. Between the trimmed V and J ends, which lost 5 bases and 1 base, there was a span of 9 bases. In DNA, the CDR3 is TGTGCCAGCAGTAAATTCGGATCTGGGGCCAACGTCCTGACTTTC. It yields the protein CASSKFGSGANVLTF. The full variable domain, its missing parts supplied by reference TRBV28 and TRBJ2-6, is DVKVTQSSRYLVKRTGEKVFLECVQDMDHENMFWYRQDPGLGLRLIYFSYDVKMKEKGDIPEGYSVSREKKERFSLILESASTNQTSMYLCASSKFGSGANVLTFGAGSRLTVL.

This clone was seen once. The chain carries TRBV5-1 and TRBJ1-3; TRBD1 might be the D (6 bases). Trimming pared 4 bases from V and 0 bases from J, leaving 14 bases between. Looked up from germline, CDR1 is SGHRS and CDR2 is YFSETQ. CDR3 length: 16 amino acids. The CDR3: CASSPSTGSSGNTIYF. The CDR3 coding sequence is TGCGCCAGCAGCCCTTCGACAGGCAGCTCTGGAAACACCATATATTTT.

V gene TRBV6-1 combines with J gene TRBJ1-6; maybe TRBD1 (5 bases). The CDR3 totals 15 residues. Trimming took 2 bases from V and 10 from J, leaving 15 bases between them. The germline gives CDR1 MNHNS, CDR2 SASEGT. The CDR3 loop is CASSEWGRGGSPLHF. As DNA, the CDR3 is TGTGCCAGCAGTGAATGGGGAAGGGGAGGGTCACCCCTCCACTTT.

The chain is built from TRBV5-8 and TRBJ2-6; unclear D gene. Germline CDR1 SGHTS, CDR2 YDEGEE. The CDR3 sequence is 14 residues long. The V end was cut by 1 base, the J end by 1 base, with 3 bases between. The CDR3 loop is CASSLFSGANVLTF. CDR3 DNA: TGTGCCAGCAGCTTGTTTTCTGGGGCCAACGTCCTGACTTTC. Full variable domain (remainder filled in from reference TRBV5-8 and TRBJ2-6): EAGVTQSPTHLIKTRGQQATLRCSPISGHTSVYWYQQALGLGLQFLLWYDEGEERNRGNFPPRFSGRQFPNYSSELNVNALELEDSALYLCASSLFSGANVLTFGAGSRLTVL.

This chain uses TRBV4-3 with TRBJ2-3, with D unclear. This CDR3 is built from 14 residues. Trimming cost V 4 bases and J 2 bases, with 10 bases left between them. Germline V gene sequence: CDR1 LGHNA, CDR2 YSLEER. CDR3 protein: CASSLDSNTDTQYF. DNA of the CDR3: TGCGCCAGCAGCCTAGACTCCAACACAGATACGCAGTATTTT.

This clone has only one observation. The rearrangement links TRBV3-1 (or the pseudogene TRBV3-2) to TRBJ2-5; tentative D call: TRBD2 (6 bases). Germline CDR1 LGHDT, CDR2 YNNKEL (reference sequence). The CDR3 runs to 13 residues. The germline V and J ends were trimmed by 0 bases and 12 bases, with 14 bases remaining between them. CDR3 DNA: TGTGCCAGCAGCCAAGATCGCGGGGCTCTCAAGTACTTC. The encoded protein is CASSQDRGALKYF.

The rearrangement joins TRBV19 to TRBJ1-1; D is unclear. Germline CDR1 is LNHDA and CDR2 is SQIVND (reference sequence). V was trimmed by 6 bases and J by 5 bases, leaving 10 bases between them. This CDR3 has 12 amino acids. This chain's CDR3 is CASRGNPTEAFF. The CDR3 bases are TGTGCCAGTAGAGGAAACCCGACTGAAGCTTTCTTT.

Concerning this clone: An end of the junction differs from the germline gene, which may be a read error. CDR3 coding DNA: TGCAGTCCTAGCGGCCCCACTGAAGCTTTCTTT. It yields the protein CSPSGPTEAFF. V usage is TRBV20-1 and J usage is TRBJ1-1; D gene ambiguous. The length of the CDR3 is 11 residues. From germline, CDR1 is DFQATT and CDR2 SNEGSKA (reference sequence).

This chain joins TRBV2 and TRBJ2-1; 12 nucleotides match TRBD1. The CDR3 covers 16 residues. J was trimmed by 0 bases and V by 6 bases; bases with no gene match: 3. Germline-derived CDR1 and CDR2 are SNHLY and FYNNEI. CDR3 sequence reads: CASRGTGGGSYNEQFF. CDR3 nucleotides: TGTGCCAGCAGGGGGACAGGGGGCGGCTCCTACAATGAGCAGTTCTTC.

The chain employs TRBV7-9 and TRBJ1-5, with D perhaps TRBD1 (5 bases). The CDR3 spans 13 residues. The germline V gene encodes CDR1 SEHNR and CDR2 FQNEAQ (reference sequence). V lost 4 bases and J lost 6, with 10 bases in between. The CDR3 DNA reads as TGTGCCAGCAGCTCCACGGGGGGTCAGCCCCAGCATTTT. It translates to CASSSTGGQPQHF.

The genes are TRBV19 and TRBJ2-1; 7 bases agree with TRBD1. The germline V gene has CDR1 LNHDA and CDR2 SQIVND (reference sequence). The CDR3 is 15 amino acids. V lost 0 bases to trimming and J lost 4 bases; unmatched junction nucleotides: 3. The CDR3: CASSIDTGQYNEQFF. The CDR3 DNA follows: TGTGCCAGTAGTATAGATACGGGACAGTACAATGAGCAGTTCTTC.

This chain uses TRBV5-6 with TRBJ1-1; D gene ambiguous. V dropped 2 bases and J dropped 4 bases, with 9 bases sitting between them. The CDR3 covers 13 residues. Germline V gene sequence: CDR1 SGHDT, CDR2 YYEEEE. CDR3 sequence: CASSFGWGTEAFF. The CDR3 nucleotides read TGTGCCAGCAGCTTTGGATGGGGCACTGAAGCTTTCTTT.

This CDR3 is CASRQEGGEQFF. Here the CDR3 DNA reads TGTGCCAGCCGCCAAGAAGGGGGAGAGCAGTTCTTC. V gene TRBV6-2 or TRBV6-3 combines with J gene TRBJ2-1, with TRBD1 as a possible D gene (6 bases). Trimming took off 8 bases at V and 10 bases at J, with 15 bases between the two ends. This CDR3 is built from 12 residues. Germline V lookup: CDR1 MNHEY, CDR2 SVGEGT.

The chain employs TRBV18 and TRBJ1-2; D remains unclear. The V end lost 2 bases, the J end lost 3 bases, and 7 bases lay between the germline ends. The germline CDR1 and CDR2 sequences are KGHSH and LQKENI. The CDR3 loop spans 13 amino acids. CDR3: CASSPKRDYGYTF. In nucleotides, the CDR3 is TGTGCCAGCTCACCAAAGAGGGACTATGGCTACACCTTC.

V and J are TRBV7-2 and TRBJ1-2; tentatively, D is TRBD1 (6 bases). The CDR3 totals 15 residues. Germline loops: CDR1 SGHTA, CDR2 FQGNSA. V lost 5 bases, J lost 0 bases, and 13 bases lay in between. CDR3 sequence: CASSPLDRPNYGYTF. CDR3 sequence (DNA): TGTGCCAGCAGCCCCTTGGACAGACCTAACTATGGCTACACCTTC.

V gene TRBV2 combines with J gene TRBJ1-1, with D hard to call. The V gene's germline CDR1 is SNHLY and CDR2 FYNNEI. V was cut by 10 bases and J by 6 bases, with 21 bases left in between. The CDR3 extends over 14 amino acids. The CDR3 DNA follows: TGTGCCACCGCACCCGTCGGGCGGATGGCTGAAGCTTTCTTT. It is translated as CATAPVGRMAEAFF. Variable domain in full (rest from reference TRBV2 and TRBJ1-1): EPEVTQTPSHQVTQMGQEVILRCVPISNHLYFYWYRQILGQKVEFLVSFYNNEISEKSEIFDDQFSVERPDGSNFTLKIRSTKLEDSAMYFCATAPVGRMAEAFFGQGTRLTVV.

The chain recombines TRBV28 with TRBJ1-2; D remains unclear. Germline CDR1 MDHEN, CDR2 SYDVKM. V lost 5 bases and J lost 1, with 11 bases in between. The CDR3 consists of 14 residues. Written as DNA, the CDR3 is TGTGCCAGCAGTCCGTCGGGCCTTAACTATGGCTACACCTTC. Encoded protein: CASSPSGLNYGYTF.

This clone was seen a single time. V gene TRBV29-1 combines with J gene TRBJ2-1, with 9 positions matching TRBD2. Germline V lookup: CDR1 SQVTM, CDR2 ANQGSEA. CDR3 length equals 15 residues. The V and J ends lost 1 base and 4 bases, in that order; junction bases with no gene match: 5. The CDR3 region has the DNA TGCAGCGTTGAAGCATTAGCGGGGGCATACAATGAGCAGTTCTTC. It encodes CSVEALAGAYNEQFF.

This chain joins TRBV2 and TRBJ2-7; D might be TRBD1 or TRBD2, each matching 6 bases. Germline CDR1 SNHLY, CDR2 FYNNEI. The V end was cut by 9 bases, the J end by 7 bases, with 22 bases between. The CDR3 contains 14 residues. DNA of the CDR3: TGTGCCAGTCGACCCGTCCGGGGGCTCGGGGAGCAGTACTTC. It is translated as CASRPVRGLGEQYF.

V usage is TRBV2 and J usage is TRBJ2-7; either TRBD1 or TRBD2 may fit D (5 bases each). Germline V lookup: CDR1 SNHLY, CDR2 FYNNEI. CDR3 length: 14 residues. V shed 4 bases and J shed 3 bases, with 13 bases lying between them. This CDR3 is CASSGRDHFYEQYF. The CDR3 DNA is TGTGCCAGCAGTGGCCGGGACCACTTCTACGAGCAGTACTTC.

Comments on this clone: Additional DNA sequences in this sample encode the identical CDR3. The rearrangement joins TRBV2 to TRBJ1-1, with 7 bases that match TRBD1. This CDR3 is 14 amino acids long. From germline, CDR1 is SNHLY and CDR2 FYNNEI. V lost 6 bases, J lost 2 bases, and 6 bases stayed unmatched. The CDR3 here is CASSRQGGNTEAFF. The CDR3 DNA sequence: TGTGCCAGCAGCCGACAGGGAGGCAACACTGAAGCTTTCTTT.

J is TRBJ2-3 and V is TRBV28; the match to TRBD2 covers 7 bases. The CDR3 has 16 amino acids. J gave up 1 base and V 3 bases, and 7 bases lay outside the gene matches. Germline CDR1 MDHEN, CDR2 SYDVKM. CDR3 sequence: CASSLGGAGGTDTQYF. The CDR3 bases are TGTGCCAGCAGTTTGGGAGGGGCGGGGGGCACAGATACGCAGTATTTT.

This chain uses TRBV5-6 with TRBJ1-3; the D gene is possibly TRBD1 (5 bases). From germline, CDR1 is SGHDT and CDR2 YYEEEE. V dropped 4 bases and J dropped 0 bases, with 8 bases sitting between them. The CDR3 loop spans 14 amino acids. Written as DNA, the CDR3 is TGTGCCAGCAGCCGACAGAGCTCTGGAAACACCATATATTTT. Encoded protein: CASSRQSSGNTIYF. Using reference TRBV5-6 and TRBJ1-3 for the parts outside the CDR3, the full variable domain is DAGVTQSPTHLIKTRGQQVTLRCSPKSGHDTVSWYQQALGQGPQFIFQYYEEEERQRGNFPDRFSGHQFPNYSSELNVNALLLGDSALYLCASSRQSSGNTIYFGEGSWLTVV.

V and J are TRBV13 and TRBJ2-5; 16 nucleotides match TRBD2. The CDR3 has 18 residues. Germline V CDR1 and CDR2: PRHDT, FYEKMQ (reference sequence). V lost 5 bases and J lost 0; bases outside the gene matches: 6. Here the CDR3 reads CASSAGLAGGFNQETQYF. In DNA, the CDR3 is TGTGCCAGCAGCGCGGGACTAGCGGGAGGGTTTAACCAAGAGACCCAGTACTTC.